The 32 T cell receptor beta chains below were found in one sample sequenced in a study of T cell responses to AZD1222 COVID-19 vaccine. Here immunoSEQ multiplex PCR was the method, and the copy in TCRdb shows in-frame clones only, minus some. The repertoire holds about 180,000 clones, with roughly nine tenths as singletons. The specimen comprised peripheral blood, sampled on day 0 of AZD1222 vaccination. These receptors all stem from an adult in good health.

V usage is TRBV24-1 and J usage is TRBJ1-2; D is undetermined. The germline V gene has CDR1 KGHDR and CDR2 SFDVKD. The germline V and J ends were trimmed by 5 bases and 0 bases, with 15 bases remaining between them. This CDR3 is 16 amino acids long. The DNA of the CDR3 is TGTGCCACCAGTGGAGGCAGCTCCACTACTAACTATGGCTACACCTTC. Encoded protein: CATSGGSSTTNYGYTF.

The chain has TRBV19 and TRBJ2-5; 10 bases map to TRBD2. Germline trimming cut 8 bases from V and 6 bases from J; bases unmatched to any gene: 12. Germline V lookup: CDR1 LNHDA, CDR2 SQIVND (reference sequence). CDR3 length: 15 residues. CDR3: CASREVASGRQTQYF. CDR3 sequence (DNA): TGTGCCAGTCGAGAGGTGGCTAGCGGGAGACAGACCCAGTACTTC.

Here the CDR3 reads CATREGTPYGYTF. The DNA for the CDR3 is TGTGCCACGAGGGAGGGGACGCCCTATGGCTACACCTTC. The chain is built from TRBV28 and TRBJ1-2; possibly TRBD1 for D (5 bases). The germline CDR1 and CDR2 sequences are MDHEN and SYDVKM. Trimming removed 10 bases at V and 4 bases at J, with 16 bases between. CDR3 length: 13 residues.

The genes are TRBV5-1 and TRBJ1-4, with 7 bases matching TRBD1. J was trimmed by 5 bases and V by 1 base; bases with no gene match: 5. CDR1 is SGHRS, CDR2 YFSETQ, per germline. The CDR3 consists of 15 residues. CDR3 protein: CASSLFPGGNEKLFF. Written as DNA, the CDR3 is TGCGCCAGCAGCTTGTTTCCAGGGGGGAATGAAAAACTGTTTTTT.

The rearrangement joins TRBV9 to TRBJ2-2; 8 bases map to TRBD2. Germline loops: CDR1 SGDLS, CDR2 YYNGEE. Trimming at V came to 7 bases and at J to 6 bases, leaving 5 bases not matched to a gene. The CDR3 length is 13 residues. The CDR3 reads CASAGGAAGELFF. The CDR3 region has the DNA TGTGCCAGCGCCGGGGGGGCCGCCGGGGAGCTGTTTTTT.

By share of the sample, this clone is medium-sized. This chain connects TRBV5-4 to TRBJ1-2, with 7 positions matching TRBD1. Per the germline V gene, CDR1 is SGHNT and CDR2 is YYREEE (reference sequence). This CDR3 is built from 14 residues. The J segment lost 6 bases and the V segment lost 3 bases, leaving 8 bases of the junction unmatched. For the CDR3, the DNA is TGTGCCAGCAGCTCTGAGACAGGGATTCATGGCTACACCTTC. It yields the protein CASSSETGIHGYTF.

This chain connects TRBV18 to TRBJ2-1; the match to TRBD2 covers 14 bases. Germline CDR1 and CDR2: KGHSH and LQKENI. J lost 6 bases, V lost 4 bases, and 8 bases had no gene match. The CDR3 covers 17 residues. The CDR3 DNA follows: TGTGCCAGCTCACGCGGGACTAGCGGGAGAGTCGGCAATGAGCAGTTCTTC. As protein: CASSRGTSGRVGNEQFF.

The J gene is TRBJ2-7, the V gene TRBV6-1; tentatively, D is TRBD1 (6 bases). The ends were cut back, 3 bases at V and 4 bases at J, with 13 bases in the middle. The germline gives CDR1 MNHNS, CDR2 SASEGT. The CDR3 sequence is 14 residues long. CDR3 sequence reads: CASSDRGRGYEQYF. The CDR3 bases are TGTGCCAGCAGTGACAGGGGCAGGGGATACGAGCAGTACTTC.

This clone has at least ten counts. The chain joins TRBV10-3 to TRBJ2-5, with TRBD2 matching over 8 bases. V lost 2 bases and J lost 5; bases outside the gene matches: 7. This CDR3 is 15 amino acids long. CDR1 and CDR2 from the germline V gene are ENHRY and SYGVKD. The chain's CDR3 is CAISEPRSGTETQYF. CDR3 DNA: TGTGCCATCAGTGAGCCCCGTAGCGGGACGGAGACCCAGTACTTC.

V gene TRBV4-2 combines with J gene TRBJ2-3; 11 bases agree with TRBD2. Germline CDR1 is LGHNA and CDR2 is YNFKEQ. The CDR3 has 17 amino acids. Trimming removed 3 bases from V and 3 bases from J; junction bases left unmatched: 8. The CDR3: CASSQGSSGRWTDTQYF. As DNA, the CDR3 is TGTGCCAGCAGCCAGGGATCTAGCGGGAGGTGGACAGATACGCAGTATTTT.

The gene calls are TRBV10-3 and TRBJ1-3; no firm D call. Germline CDR1 and CDR2: ENHRY and SYGVKD. Deletions cut 7 bases from V and 0 bases from J, with 16 bases between. The CDR3 contains 16 residues. CDR3 coding DNA: TGTGCCATCATGGATCTTGGGCGTTCCTCTGGAAACACCATATATTTT. Residues: CAIMDLGRSSGNTIYF.

This rearrangement joins TRBV30 to TRBJ1-4, with unresolved D. The CDR3 has 12 amino acids. Germline CDR1 GTSNPN, CDR2 SVGIG (reference sequence). V was pared by 0 bases and J by 8 bases, with 7 bases between. For the CDR3, the DNA is TGTGCCTGGAGTGTTGACGGAGAAAAACTGTTTTTT. As protein: CAWSVDGEKLFF.

V usage is TRBV21-1 and J usage is TRBJ1-6. TRBV21-1 is a known pseudogene. CDR3 size: 13 residues. CDR3 DNA: TGTGCCAGCAGGGGGTCCTATAATTCACCCCTCCACTTT. Its translation: CASRGSYNSPLHF.

This sequence joins TRBV5-1 and TRBJ1-3; D not resolved. The CDR3 is 15 amino acids. Germline loops: CDR1 SGHRS, CDR2 YFSETQ. V lost 0 bases to trimming and J lost 0 bases, with 7 bases between them. CDR3 sequence: CASSLASSSGNTIYF. The CDR3 DNA reads TGCGCCAGCAGCTTGGCCAGCAGCTCTGGAAACACCATATATTTT. Combining the CDR3 with reference TRBV5-1 and TRBJ1-3 gives the whole variable domain KAGVTQTPRYLIKTRGQQVTLSCSPISGHRSVSWYQQTPGQGLQFLFEYFSETQRNKGNFPGRFSGRQFSNSRSEMNVSTLELGDSALYLCASSLASSSGNTIYFGEGSWLTVV.

The CDR3 nucleotides read TGCGCCAGCAGCCAAGAAACCTACAATGAGCAGTTCTTC. It specifies CASSQETYNEQFF. The chain is built from TRBV4-1 and TRBJ2-1, with unresolved D. Trimming cost V 0 bases and J 2 bases, with 2 bases left between them. This CDR3 is built from 13 residues. Germline V lookup: CDR1 MGHRA, CDR2 YSYEKL.

This chain connects TRBV10-1 to TRBJ2-7; weak D call: TRBD1 (6 bases). Germline V lookup: CDR1 WNHNN, CDR2 SYGVQD (reference sequence). V was trimmed by 3 bases and J by 3 bases, leaving 12 bases between them. The CDR3 covers 14 residues. This CDR3 reads CASSEQGRFYEQYF. The CDR3 DNA is TGCGCCAGCAGTGAACAGGGAAGATTCTACGAGCAGTACTTC.

The chain carries TRBV7-2 and TRBJ2-3; the match to TRBD1 covers 8 bases. V lost 5 bases to trimming and J lost 4 bases; unmatched junction nucleotides: 5. The V gene's germline CDR1 is SGHTA and CDR2 FQGNSA. The CDR3 has 14 amino acids. CDR3 sequence reads: CASSHRQGPDTQYF. In DNA, the CDR3 is TGTGCCAGCAGCCACAGACAGGGGCCAGATACGCAGTATTTT. Using reference TRBV7-2 and TRBJ2-3 for the parts outside the CDR3, the full variable domain is GAGVSQSPSNKVTEKGKDVELRCDPISGHTALYWYRQSLGQGLEFLIYFQGNSAPDKSGLPSDRFSAERTGGSVSTLTIQRTQQEDSAVYLCASSHRQGPDTQYFGPGTRLTVL.

The V call is TRBV5-5, the J call TRBJ1-3; unclear D gene. V was clipped by 8 bases and J by 4 bases, with 4 bases between them. This CDR3 is built from 10 residues. Germline CDR1 reads SGHKS; CDR2 reads YYEKEE (reference sequence). The CDR3 here is CASSGNTIYF. In DNA form, the CDR3 reads TGTGCCAGTTCCGGAAACACCATATATTTT.

The chain employs TRBV9 and TRBJ2-2; D is unresolved. Per germline, CDR1 SGDLS and CDR2 YYNGEE. This CDR3 region has 16 residues. V was shortened by 4 bases and J by 5 bases, with 18 bases between the two germline ends. The CDR3 coding sequence is TGTGCCAGCAGCCCAACCGACATCGGCGCTACCGGGGAGCTGTTTTTT. Its protein is CASSPTDIGATGELFF.

This chain uses TRBV19 with TRBJ2-3, with D hard to call. Trimming took off 4 bases at V and 2 bases at J, with 7 bases between the two ends. CDR3 length: 13 amino acids. The germline gives CDR1 LNHDA, CDR2 SQIVND (reference sequence). Here the CDR3 DNA reads TGTGCCAGTAGTAATTCGGACACAGATACGCAGTATTTT. It translates to CASSNSDTDTQYF.

The chain couples TRBV27 to TRBJ1-2; 10 positions match TRBD1. Unmatched junction bases numbered 14, after V lost 8 bases and J lost 8 bases. There are 15 residues in the CDR3. Germline V gene lookup returns CDR1 MNHEY and CDR2 SMNVEV (reference sequence). Here the CDR3 DNA reads TGTGCCAGCGCACCGACAGGGGGCGCGACGTTAGGCTACACCTTC. Translation gives CASAPTGGATLGYTF.

The V gene is TRBV30, the J gene TRBJ2-7; D not resolved. The CDR3 loop spans 11 amino acids. V was cut by 2 bases and J by 4 bases, with 6 bases left in between. Germline V gene data show CDR1 as GTSNPN and CDR2 as SVGIG (reference sequence). CDR3 in DNA: TGTGCCTGGAGTATGGCATACGAGCAGTACTTC. This translates into CAWSMAYEQYF.

This sequence joins TRBV6-6 and TRBJ1-1; TRBD1 might be the D (5 bases). CDR1 is MNHNY, CDR2 SVGAGI, per germline (reference sequence). The CDR3 has 11 residues. V lost 6 bases, J lost 8 bases, and 10 bases lay in between. The CDR3, as DNA: TGTGCCAGCAGGTCCCAGGGAGAAGCTTTCTTT. Amino acids: CASRSQGEAFF.

V and J are TRBV4-3 and TRBJ1-4; D is ambiguous. There are 12 residues in the CDR3. Trimming pared 10 bases from V and 7 bases from J, leaving 13 bases between. CDR1 is LGHNA and CDR2 is YSLEER in the germline V gene. The CDR3 region is CATGSLGEKLFF. The CDR3 coding sequence is TGCGCCACCGGGTCACTGGGTGAAAAACTGTTTTTT.

The rearrangement joins TRBV6-1 to TRBJ2-7; D may be TRBD1 (5 bases). Trimming took off 0 bases at V and 1 base at J, with 13 bases between the two ends. The CDR3 totals 16 residues. Germline CDR1 is MNHNS and CDR2 is SASEGT. CDR3 amino acids: CASSEAPTRTSYEQYF. The CDR3 coding sequence is TGTGCCAGCAGTGAAGCCCCTACAAGGACATCCTACGAGCAGTACTTC.

This clone was recorded only once. J is TRBJ1-2 and V is TRBV9; 10 bases fit TRBD1. CDR1 is SGDLS and CDR2 is YYNGEE in the germline V gene. V was clipped by 4 bases and J by 10 bases; unmatched bases: 4. There are 12 residues in the CDR3. The CDR3, as DNA: TGTGCCAGCAGCCTGGGACAGGGGATCTACACCTTC. This sequence encodes CASSLGQGIYTF.

The chain joins TRBV28 to TRBJ1-4; the D gene is possibly TRBD1 (5 bases). The germline CDR1 and CDR2 sequences are MDHEN and SYDVKM. With 1 base removed from V and 8 bases from J, the gap between germline ends came to 14 bases. The CDR3 runs to 15 residues. The CDR3 DNA follows: TGTGCCAGCAGTTTATCCTCAGGGAGCAGAGAAAAACTGTTTTTT. This encodes CASSLSSGSREKLFF.

V is TRBV10-3 and J is TRBJ2-5, with 7 bases lining up with TRBD1. The CDR3 contains 13 residues. Germline lookup yields CDR1 ENHRY and CDR2 SYGVKD. After removal of 6 bases from V and 0 bases from J, the junction contained 1 base not matched to a gene. The CDR3 loop is CAIRGQDQETQYF. CDR3 coding DNA: TGTGCCATCAGAGGACAGGACCAAGAGACCCAGTACTTC.

This clone was counted once. V is TRBV6-5 and J is TRBJ1-1, with D maybe TRBD1 (5 bases). V lost 0 bases to trimming and J lost 2 bases, with 7 bases between them. CDR3 length: 14 residues. Germline V lookup: CDR1 MNHEY, CDR2 SVGAGI. Here the CDR3 reads CASSYSGDNTEAFF. CDR3 sequence (DNA): TGTGCCAGCAGTTACTCGGGGGATAACACTGAAGCTTTCTTT.

This clone showed up just a few times. The CDR3 sequence is CASSENLDRTYGYTF. The CDR3 DNA reads TGTGCCAGCAGTGAAAACTTAGACAGAACCTATGGCTACACCTTC. The V call is TRBV6-1, the J call TRBJ1-2; weak D call: TRBD1 (5 bases). V lost 2 bases and J lost 4, with 14 bases in between. The CDR3 runs to 15 residues. Germline V gene data show CDR1 as MNHNS and CDR2 as SASEGT.

The chain couples TRBV28 to TRBJ1-2; 8 nucleotides line up with TRBD1. V was clipped by 6 bases and J by 5 bases; unmatched bases: 8. This CDR3 has 14 residues. Germline CDR1 MDHEN, CDR2 SYDVKM. For the CDR3, the DNA is TGTGCCAGCAGAAGGACAGGGAATCTGTATGGCTACACCTTC. Protein: CASRRTGNLYGYTF.

V is TRBV6-5 and J is TRBJ1-5, with 7 positions matching TRBD1. CDR3 length: 15 residues. The V and J ends lost 5 bases and 0 bases, in that order; junction bases with no gene match: 4. Germline V gives CDR1 MNHEY, CDR2 SVGAGI. Here the CDR3 reads CASSRGQDSNQPQHF. CDR3 in DNA: TGTGCCAGCAGTCGAGGACAGGATAGCAATCAGCCCCAGCATTTT.